This T cell receptor (beta chain) was sequenced during a study of cytomegalovirus exposure and HLA in healthy donors. About the research overall: An earlier analysis found around 120 million unique TCR beta sequences from approximately 190 million T cells. Study-wide points: Analyses of presence and absence presupposed an approximately uniform sequencing depth across donors. Sequencing probably produced one cluster of sequence variants that were highly shared.

The V gene's germline CDR1 is SGHRS and CDR2 YFSETQ. The CDR3 loop spans 14 amino acids. Note on this clone: Its antigen is not known. The junction departs from germline at one end; a sequencing error may be responsible.

Researchers ran the PCR with 60 Vbeta and 13 Jbeta primers. Data came from immunoSEQ multiplex PCR; TCRdb stores just in-frame clones and leaves some out. Of 100,000 to 150,000 clones in the sample, approximately 82% were seen once. What was sequenced was PBMCs. This sequence joins TRBV5-1 and TRBJ2-7, with 7 bases lining up with TRBD1. This receptor was identified in a man aged 18 to 29 in good health and CMV-seropositive. CDR3 amino acids: CASGLRQGTYEQYF. The CDR3 DNA sequence: TGCGCCAGCGGCTTACGACAGGGCACCTACGAGCAGTACTTC.